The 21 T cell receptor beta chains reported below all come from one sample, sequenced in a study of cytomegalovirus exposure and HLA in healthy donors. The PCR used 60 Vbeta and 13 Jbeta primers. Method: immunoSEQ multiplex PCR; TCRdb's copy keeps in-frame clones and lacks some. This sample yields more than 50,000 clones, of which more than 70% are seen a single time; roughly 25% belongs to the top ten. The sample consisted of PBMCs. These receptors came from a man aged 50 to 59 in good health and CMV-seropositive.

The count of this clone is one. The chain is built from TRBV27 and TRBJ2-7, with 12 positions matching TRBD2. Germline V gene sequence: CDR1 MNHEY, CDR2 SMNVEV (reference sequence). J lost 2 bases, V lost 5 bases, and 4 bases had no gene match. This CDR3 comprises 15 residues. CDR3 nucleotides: TGTGCCAGCAGTGCCAGACTAGCGGGAGCCTACGAGCAGTACTTC. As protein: CASSARLAGAYEQYF.

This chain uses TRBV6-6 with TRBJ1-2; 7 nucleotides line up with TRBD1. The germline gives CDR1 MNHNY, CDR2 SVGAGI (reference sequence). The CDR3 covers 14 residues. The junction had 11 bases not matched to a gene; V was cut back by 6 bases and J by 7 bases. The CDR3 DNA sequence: TGTGCCAGCAGCCCAGACAGGGTAGCCCCTGGCTACACCTTC. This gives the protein CASSPDRVAPGYTF.

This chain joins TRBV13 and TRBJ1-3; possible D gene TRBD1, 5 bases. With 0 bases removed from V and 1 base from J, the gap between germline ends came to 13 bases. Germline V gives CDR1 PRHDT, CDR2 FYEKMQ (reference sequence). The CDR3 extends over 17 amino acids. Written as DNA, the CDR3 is TGTGCCAGCAGCTTAGGACGCGGGACGGGATCTGGAAACACCATATATTTT. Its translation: CASSLGRGTGSGNTIYF. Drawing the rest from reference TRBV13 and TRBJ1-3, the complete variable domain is AAGVIQSPRHLIKEKRETATLKCYPIPRHDTVYWYQQGPGQDPQFLISFYEKMQSDKGSIPDRFSAQQFSDYHSELNMSSLELGDSALYFCASSLGRGTGSGNTIYFGEGSWLTVV.

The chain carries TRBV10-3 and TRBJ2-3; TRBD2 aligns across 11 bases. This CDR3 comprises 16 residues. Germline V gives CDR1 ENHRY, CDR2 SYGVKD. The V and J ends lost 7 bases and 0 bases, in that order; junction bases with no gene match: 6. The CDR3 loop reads CAITERLAGSTDTQYF. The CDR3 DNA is TGTGCCATCACCGAACGACTAGCGGGAAGCACAGATACGCAGTATTTT.

The CDR3 bases are TGCGCCAGCAGCCCCGCGGCCTCGTACCAAGAGACCCAGTACTTC. Amino acid sequence: CASSPAASYQETQYF. This chain links TRBV5-1 with TRBJ2-5; D is unclear. CDR1 is SGHRS and CDR2 is YFSETQ in the germline V gene. V lost 4 bases, J lost 0 bases, and 13 bases lay in between. This CDR3 contains 15 residues.

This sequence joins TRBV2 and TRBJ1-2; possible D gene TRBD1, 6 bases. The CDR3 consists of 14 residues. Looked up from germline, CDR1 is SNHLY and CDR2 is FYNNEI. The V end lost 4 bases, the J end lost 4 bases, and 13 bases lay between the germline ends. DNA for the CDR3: TGTGCCAGCAGTGCACAGGGAGGGGGCTATGGCTACACCTTC. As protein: CASSAQGGGYGYTF.

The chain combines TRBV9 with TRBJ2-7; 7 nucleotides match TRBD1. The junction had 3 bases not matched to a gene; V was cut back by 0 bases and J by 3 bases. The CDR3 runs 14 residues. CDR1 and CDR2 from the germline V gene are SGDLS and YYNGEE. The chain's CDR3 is CASSVEGGFYEQYF. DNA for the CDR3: TGTGCCAGCAGCGTAGAAGGGGGCTTCTACGAGCAGTACTTC.

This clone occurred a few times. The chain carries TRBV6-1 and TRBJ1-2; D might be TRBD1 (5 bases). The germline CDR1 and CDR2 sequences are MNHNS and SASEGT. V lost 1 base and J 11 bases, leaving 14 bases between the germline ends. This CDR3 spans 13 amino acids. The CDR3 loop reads CASSEEGPSLYTF. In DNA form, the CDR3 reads TGTGCCAGCAGTGAAGAGGGGCCATCCTTATACACCTTC.

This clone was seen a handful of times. The CDR3, as DNA: TGTGCCATCAGTGAAAAGGGGTTCACTGAAGCTTTCTTT. Protein sequence: CAISEKGFTEAFF. The genes are TRBV10-3 and TRBJ1-1; a weak D match, TRBD1 (5 bases). The CDR3 totals 13 residues. CDR1 is ENHRY and CDR2 is SYGVKD in the germline V gene. With 3 bases removed from V and 4 bases from J, the gap between germline ends came to 9 bases.

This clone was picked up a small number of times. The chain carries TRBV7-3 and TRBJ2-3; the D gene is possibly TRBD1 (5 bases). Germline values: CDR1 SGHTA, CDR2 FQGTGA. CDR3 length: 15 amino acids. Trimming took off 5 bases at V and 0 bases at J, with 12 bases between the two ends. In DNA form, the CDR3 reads TGTGCCAGCAGCCCGTTGGGGCAGAGCACAGATACGCAGTATTTT. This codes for CASSPLGQSTDTQYF.

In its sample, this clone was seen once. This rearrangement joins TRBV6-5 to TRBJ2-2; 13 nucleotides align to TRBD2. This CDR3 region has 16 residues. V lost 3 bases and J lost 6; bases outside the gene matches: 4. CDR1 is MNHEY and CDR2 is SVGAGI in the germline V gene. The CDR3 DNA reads TGTGCCAGCAGTTATGGACTAGCGGGAGAACCCGGGGAGCTGTTTTTT. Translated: CASSYGLAGEPGELFF.

CDR3 in amino acids: CASSEQGLNQPQHF. The CDR3 DNA is TGTGCCAGCAGTGAACAGGGGCTGAATCAGCCCCAGCATTTT. The V gene is TRBV6-1, the J gene TRBJ1-5; D possibly corresponds to TRBD1 (6 bases). The CDR3 sequence is 14 residues long. V lost 2 bases and J lost 4, with 9 bases in between. Germline loops: CDR1 MNHNS, CDR2 SASEGT.

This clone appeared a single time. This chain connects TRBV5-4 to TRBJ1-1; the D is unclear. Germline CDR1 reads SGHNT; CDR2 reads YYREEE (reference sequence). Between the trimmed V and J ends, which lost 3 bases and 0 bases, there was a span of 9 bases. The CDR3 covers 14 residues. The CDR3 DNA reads TGTGCCAGCAGCTGGAACAGCTTGAACACTGAAGCTTTCTTT. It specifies CASSWNSLNTEAFF.

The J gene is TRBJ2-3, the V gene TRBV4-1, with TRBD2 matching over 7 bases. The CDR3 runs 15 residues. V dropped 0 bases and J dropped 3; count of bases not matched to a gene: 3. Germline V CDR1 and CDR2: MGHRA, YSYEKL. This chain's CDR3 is CASSQDVGGTDTQYF. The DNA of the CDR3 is TGCGCCAGCAGCCAAGATGTGGGGGGGACAGATACGCAGTATTTT.

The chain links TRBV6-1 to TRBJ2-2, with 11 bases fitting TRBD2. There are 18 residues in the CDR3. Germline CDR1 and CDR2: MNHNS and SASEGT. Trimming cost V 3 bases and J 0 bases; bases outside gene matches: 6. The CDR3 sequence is CASSETISGGANTGELFF. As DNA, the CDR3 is TGTGCCAGCAGTGAGACGATTAGCGGGGGGGCGAACACCGGGGAGCTGTTTTTT.

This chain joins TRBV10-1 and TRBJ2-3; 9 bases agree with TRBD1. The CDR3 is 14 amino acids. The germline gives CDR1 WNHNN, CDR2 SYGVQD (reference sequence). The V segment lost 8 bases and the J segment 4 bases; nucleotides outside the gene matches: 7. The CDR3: CASGRDRVADTQYF. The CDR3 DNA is TGCGCCAGCGGAAGGGACAGGGTCGCAGATACGCAGTATTTT.

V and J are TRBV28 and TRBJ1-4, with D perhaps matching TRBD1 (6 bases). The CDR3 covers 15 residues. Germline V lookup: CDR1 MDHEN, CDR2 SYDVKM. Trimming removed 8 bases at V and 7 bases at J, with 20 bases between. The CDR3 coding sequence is TGTGCCAGCGGAGTTTCGCAGGGGTTTACTGAAAAACTGTTTTTT. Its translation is CASGVSQGFTEKLFF.

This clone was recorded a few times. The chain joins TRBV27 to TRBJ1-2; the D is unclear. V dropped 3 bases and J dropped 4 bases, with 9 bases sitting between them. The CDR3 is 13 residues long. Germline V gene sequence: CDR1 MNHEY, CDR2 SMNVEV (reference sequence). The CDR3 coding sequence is TGTGCCAGCAGTTTTGGAGGAGGCTATGGCTACACCTTC. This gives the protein CASSFGGGYGYTF.

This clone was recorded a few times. CDR3 DNA sequence: TGTGCCAGCAGCCGCCCTGCGGGGGAGCTGTTTTTT. This sequence encodes CASSRPAGELFF. The chain recombines TRBV5-4 with TRBJ2-2; D is uncertain. The CDR3 length is 12 residues. CDR1 is SGHNT and CDR2 is YYREEE in the germline V gene (reference sequence). With 4 bases removed from V and 8 bases from J, the gap between germline ends came to 9 bases. Supplemented by reference TRBV5-4 and TRBJ2-2, the full variable domain reads ETGVTQSPTHLIKTRGQQVTLRCSSQSGHNTVSWYQQALGQGPQFIFQYYREEENGRGNFPPRFSGLQFPNYSSELNVNALELDDSALYLCASSRPAGELFFGEGSRLTVL.

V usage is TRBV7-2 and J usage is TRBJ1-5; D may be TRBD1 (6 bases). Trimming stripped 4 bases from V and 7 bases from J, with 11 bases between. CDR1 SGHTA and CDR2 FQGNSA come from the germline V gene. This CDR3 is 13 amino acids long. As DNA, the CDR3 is TGTGCCAGCAGCTCTACAGGGTACCAGCCCCAGCATTTT. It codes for CASSSTGYQPQHF.

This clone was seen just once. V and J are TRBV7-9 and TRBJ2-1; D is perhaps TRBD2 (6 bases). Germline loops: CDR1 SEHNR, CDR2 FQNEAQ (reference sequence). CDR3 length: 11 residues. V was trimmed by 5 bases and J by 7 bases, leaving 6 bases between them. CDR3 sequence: CASSRGNEQFF. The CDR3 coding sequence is TGTGCCAGCAGCCGGGGGAATGAGCAGTTCTTC.